The 15 T cell receptor beta chains given below trace back to one sample, sequenced in a study of T cells after yellow fever vaccination. Via MiXCR, TCRdb re-called the 5' RACE reads, giving one row per CDR3 protein. The sample lists over 300,000 distinct CDR3 sequences, 4.1% occurring once. Sequencing used PBMCs, obtained 5 days after the yellow fever booster vaccination. Receptors originate from a man younger than 35 who received the YFV17D yellow fever vaccine.

The J gene is TRBJ1-2, the V gene TRBV5-4; 9 positions agree with TRBD1. Germline V gene data show CDR1 as SGHNT and CDR2 as YYREEE (reference sequence). CDR3 length equals 16 residues. The V gene end was trimmed by 6 bases and the J gene end by 5 bases; junction bases not matched to a gene: 14. The CDR3 bases are TGTGCCAGCACCGACCGGGACAGGGAGTTACGATATGGCTACACCTTC. It is translated as CASTDRDRELRYGYTF. Supplemented by reference TRBV5-4 and TRBJ1-2, the full variable domain reads ETGVTQSPTHLIKTRGQQVTLRCSSQSGHNTVSWYQQALGQGPQFIFQYYREEENGRGNFPPRFSGLQFPNYSSELNVNALELDDSALYLCASTDRDRELRYGYTFGSGTRLTVV.

This clonotype was detected many times. The gene calls are TRBV7-2 and TRBJ2-2, with TRBD2 as a possible D gene (6 bases). The CDR3 has 14 residues. Looked up from germline, CDR1 is SGHTA and CDR2 is FQGNSA. V lost 5 bases and J lost 3, with 10 bases in between. CDR3 in DNA: TGTGCCAGCAGCAATCGGAGGGACACCGGGGAGCTGTTTTTT. Its translation is CASSNRRDTGELFF.

This chain uses TRBV9 with TRBJ2-5; 10 bases line up with TRBD1. The V gene's germline CDR1 is SGDLS and CDR2 YYNGEE. V lost 4 bases to trimming and J lost 2 bases; unmatched junction nucleotides: 14. The CDR3 length is 18 residues. The CDR3 is CASSQTGTGEGPQETQYF. In DNA form, the CDR3 reads TGTGCCAGCAGCCAAACCGGGACAGGGGAAGGGCCACAAGAGACCCAGTACTTC.

This chain joins TRBV7-2 and TRBJ1-3; D is undetermined. Trimming pared 1 base from V and 6 bases from J, leaving 10 bases between. Per germline, CDR1 SGHTA and CDR2 FQGNSA. The CDR3 covers 14 residues. The CDR3 DNA reads TGTGCCAGCAGCTTAGGGGTTGCCCTAAACACCATATATTTT. Translating it yields CASSLGVALNTIYF.

This clonotype has ten or more counts. The chain employs TRBV6-6 and TRBJ1-6, with no clear D. Germline-derived CDR1 and CDR2 are MNHNY and SVGAGI (reference sequence). The germline V and J ends were trimmed by 10 bases and 12 bases, with 19 bases remaining between them. This CDR3 region has 13 residues. The CDR3 region is CATSDGLYLPLHF. The CDR3 DNA reads as TGTGCCACCTCGGACGGGCTTTATTTACCCCTCCACTTT.

This clonotype was observed a handful of times. The chain combines TRBV4-3 with TRBJ1-6, with 7 bases fitting TRBD1. CDR1 and CDR2 (germline): LGHNA, YSLEER. CDR3 length: 17 amino acids. The trim removed 0 bases at V and 12 bases at J, leaving 14 bases unmatched. The CDR3 protein is CASSQEERQGGEGPLHF. CDR3 nucleotides: TGCGCCAGCAGCCAAGAAGAAAGACAGGGCGGTGAAGGACCCCTCCACTTT.

This chain connects TRBV5-8 to TRBJ2-5, with D perhaps TRBD1 or TRBD2 (5 bases each). Germline CDR1 and CDR2: SGHTS and YDEGEE. V was pared by 3 bases and J by 1 base, with 10 bases between. The CDR3 contains 14 residues. The CDR3 nucleotides are TGTGCCAGCAGCTGGGGACGGGGCCAAGAGACCCAGTACTTC. This sequence encodes CASSWGRGQETQYF.

In its sample, this clonotype was seen a few times. The V call is TRBV5-1, the J call TRBJ1-1; D unresolved. The CDR3 consists of 14 residues. CDR1 SGHRS and CDR2 YFSETQ come from the germline V gene. Trimming shortened V by 4 bases and J by 0 bases, and 10 bases separated the two germline ends. CDR3 protein: CASSQYVMNTEAFF. CDR3 sequence (DNA): TGCGCCAGCAGCCAGTATGTGATGAACACTGAAGCTTTCTTT. The full variable domain, with the rest looked up from reference TRBV5-1 and TRBJ1-1, is KAGVTQTPRYLIKTRGQQVTLSCSPISGHRSVSWYQQTPGQGLQFLFEYFSETQRNKGNFPGRFSGRQFSNSRSEMNVSTLELGDSALYLCASSQYVMNTEAFFGQGTRLTVV.

The gene calls are TRBV3-1 and TRBJ2-5; D not certain. The V gene's germline CDR1 is LGHDT and CDR2 YNNKEL (reference sequence). CDR3 length equals 12 residues. V gave up 3 bases and J gave up 9 bases, with 11 bases separating them. The CDR3 DNA reads TGTGCCAGCAGCCACCAAGACCGGGCCCAGTACTTC. Protein: CASSHQDRAQYF.

The chain links TRBV6-5 to TRBJ2-5, with TRBD2 as a possible D gene (6 bases). The CDR3 consists of 13 residues. V lost 2 bases and J lost 5, with 9 bases in between. The V gene's germline CDR1 is MNHEY and CDR2 SVGAGI. DNA of the CDR3: TGTGCCAGCAGTTACCATGGGAGGGAGACCCAGTACTTC. This sequence encodes CASSYHGRETQYF.

This clonotype has a handful of counts. The chain combines TRBV18 with TRBJ2-5, with unresolved D. The CDR3 is made up of 13 amino acids. With 6 bases removed from V and 4 bases from J, the gap between germline ends came to 12 bases. The germline V gene encodes CDR1 KGHSH and CDR2 LQKENI. CDR3 loop: CASSQYQLETQYF. The CDR3 nucleotides are TGTGCCAGCTCGCAATATCAGCTAGAGACCCAGTACTTC.

The J gene is TRBJ1-1, the V gene TRBV2, with 7 bases aligning to TRBD1. J lost 4 bases, V lost 6 bases, and 8 bases had no gene match. The CDR3 is 14 amino acids. Germline V gene data show CDR1 as SNHLY and CDR2 as FYNNEI. The CDR3 loop is CASRTTGRGTEAFF. CDR3 nucleotides: TGTGCCAGCAGGACGACAGGGAGGGGCACTGAAGCTTTCTTT. Together with reference TRBV2 and TRBJ1-1, the CDR3 gives the full variable domain: EPEVTQTPSHQVTQMGQEVILRCVPISNHLYFYWYRQILGQKVEFLVSFYNNEISEKSEIFDDQFSVERPDGSNFTLKIRSTKLEDSAMYFCASRTTGRGTEAFFGQGTRLTVV.

In this sample, this clonotype turned up a few times. The chain has TRBV20-1 and TRBJ2-1; TRBD2 matches 8 bases. J was trimmed by 8 bases and V by 2 bases; bases with no gene match: 11. From germline, CDR1 is DFQATT and CDR2 SNEGSKA (reference sequence). The CDR3 contains 15 residues. CDR3 amino acids: CSARIPERGMDEQFF. The CDR3, as DNA: TGCAGTGCTAGAATTCCCGAGCGGGGGATGGATGAGCAGTTCTTC.

The CDR3 DNA follows: TGTGCCATCCCGGGACTAGCCACAGATACGCAGTATTTT. It yields the protein CAIPGLATDTQYF. The chain carries TRBV5-4 and TRBJ2-3; 9 nucleotides line up with TRBD2. CDR3 length: 13 amino acids. V lost 9 bases and J lost 2; bases outside the gene matches: 4. CDR1 and CDR2 (germline): SGHNT, YYREEE (reference sequence).

This clonotype has only a few counts. The rearrangement links TRBV28 to TRBJ1-1; perhaps TRBD1 as D (6 bases). Per germline, CDR1 MDHEN and CDR2 SYDVKM. Trimming shortened V by 2 bases and J by 2 bases, and 18 bases separated the two germline ends. The CDR3 extends over 17 amino acids. The CDR3 nucleotides are TGTGCCAGCAGTTTAAAAGGGGGGGCAGGAAGCAACACTGAAGCTTTCTTT. Protein sequence: CASSLKGGAGSNTEAFF.